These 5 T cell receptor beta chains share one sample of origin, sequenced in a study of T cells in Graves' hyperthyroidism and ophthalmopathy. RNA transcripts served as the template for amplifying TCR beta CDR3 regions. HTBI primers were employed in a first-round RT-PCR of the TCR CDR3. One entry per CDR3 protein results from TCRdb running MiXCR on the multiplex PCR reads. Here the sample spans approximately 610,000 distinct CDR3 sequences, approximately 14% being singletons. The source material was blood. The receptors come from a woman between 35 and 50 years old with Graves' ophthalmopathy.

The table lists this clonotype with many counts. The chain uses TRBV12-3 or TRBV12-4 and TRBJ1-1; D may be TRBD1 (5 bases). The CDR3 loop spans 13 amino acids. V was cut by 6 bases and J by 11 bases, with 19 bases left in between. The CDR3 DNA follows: TGTGCCAGCAGAGATCACGGTCGGTCAGGGGCTTTCTTT. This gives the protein CASRDHGRSGAFF.

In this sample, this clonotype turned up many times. The CDR3 is CASSPRGQPSHTGELFF. The CDR3 DNA reads TGTGCCAGCAGTCCCAGGGGACAGCCGAGCCACACCGGGGAGCTGTTTTTT. The chain couples TRBV28 to TRBJ2-2, with TRBD1 identical over 7 bases. The CDR3 consists of 17 residues. Per germline, CDR1 MDHEN and CDR2 SYDVKM. V lost 5 bases to trimming and J lost 3 bases; unmatched junction nucleotides: 12. Full variable domain (outside the CDR3, taken from reference TRBV28 and TRBJ2-2): DVKVTQSSRYLVKRTGEKVFLECVQDMDHENMFWYRQDPGLGLRLIYFSYDVKMKEKGDIPEGYSVSREKKERFSLILESASTNQTSMYLCASSPRGQPSHTGELFFGEGSRLTVL.

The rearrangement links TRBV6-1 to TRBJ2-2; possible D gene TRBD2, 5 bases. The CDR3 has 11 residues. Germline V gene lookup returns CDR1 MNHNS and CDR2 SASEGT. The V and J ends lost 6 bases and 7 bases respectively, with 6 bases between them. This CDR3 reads CASRRGGELFF. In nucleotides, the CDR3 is TGTGCCAGCAGACGGGGCGGGGAGCTGTTTTTT.

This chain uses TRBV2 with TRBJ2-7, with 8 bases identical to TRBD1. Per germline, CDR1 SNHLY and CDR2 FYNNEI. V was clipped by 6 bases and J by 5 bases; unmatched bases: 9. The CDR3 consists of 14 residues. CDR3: CASRKTGTGDEQYF. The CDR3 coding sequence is TGTGCCAGCAGAAAGACAGGGACAGGCGACGAGCAGTACTTC.

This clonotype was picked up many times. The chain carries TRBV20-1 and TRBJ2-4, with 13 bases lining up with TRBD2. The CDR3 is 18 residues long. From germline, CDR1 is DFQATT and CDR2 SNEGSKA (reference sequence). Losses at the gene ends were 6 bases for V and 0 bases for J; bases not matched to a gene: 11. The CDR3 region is CSAGGTSGMMVAKNIQYF. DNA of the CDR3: TGCAGTGCCGGAGGGACTAGCGGGATGATGGTAGCCAAAAACATTCAGTACTTC.